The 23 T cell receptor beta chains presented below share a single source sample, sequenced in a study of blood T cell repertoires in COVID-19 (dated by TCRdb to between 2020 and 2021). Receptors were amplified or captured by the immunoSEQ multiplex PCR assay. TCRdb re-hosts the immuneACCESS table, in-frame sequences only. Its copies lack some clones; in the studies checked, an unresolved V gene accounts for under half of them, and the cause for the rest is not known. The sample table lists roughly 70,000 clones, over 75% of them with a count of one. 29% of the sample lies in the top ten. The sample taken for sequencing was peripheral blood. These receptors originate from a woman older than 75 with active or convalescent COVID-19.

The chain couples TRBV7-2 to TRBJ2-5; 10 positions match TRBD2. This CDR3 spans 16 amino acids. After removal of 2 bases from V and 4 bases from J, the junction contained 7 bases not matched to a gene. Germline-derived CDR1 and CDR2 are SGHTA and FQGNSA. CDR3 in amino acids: CASSLSGGASRETQYF. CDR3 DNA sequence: TGTGCCAGCAGCTTAAGCGGGGGGGCAAGCAGAGAGACCCAGTACTTC.

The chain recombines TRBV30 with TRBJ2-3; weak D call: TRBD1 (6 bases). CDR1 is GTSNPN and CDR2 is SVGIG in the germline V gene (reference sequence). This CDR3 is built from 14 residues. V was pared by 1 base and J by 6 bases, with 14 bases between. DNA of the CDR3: TGTGCCTGGAGTGAGGGGGTAACTTCCGATACGCAGTATTTT. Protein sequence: CAWSEGVTSDTQYF.

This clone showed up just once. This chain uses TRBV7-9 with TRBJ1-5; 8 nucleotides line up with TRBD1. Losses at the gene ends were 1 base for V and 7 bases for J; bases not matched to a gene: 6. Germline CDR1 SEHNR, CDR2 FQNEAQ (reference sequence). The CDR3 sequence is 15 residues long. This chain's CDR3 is CASSLGTGSGQPQHF. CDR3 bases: TGTGCCAGCAGCTTAGGGACAGGGAGCGGACAGCCCCAGCATTTT. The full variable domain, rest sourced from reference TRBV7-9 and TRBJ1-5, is DTGVSQNPRHKITKRGQNVTFRCDPISEHNRLYWYRQTLGQGPEFLTYFQNEAQLEKSRLLSDRFSAERPKGSFSTLEIQRTEQGDSAMYLCASSLGTGSGQPQHFGDGTRLSIL.

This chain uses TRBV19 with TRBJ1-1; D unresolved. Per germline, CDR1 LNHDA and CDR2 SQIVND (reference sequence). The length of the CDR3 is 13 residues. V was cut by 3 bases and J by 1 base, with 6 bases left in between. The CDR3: CASSIQWNTEAFF. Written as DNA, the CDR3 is TGTGCCAGTAGTATTCAGTGGAACACTGAAGCTTTCTTT.

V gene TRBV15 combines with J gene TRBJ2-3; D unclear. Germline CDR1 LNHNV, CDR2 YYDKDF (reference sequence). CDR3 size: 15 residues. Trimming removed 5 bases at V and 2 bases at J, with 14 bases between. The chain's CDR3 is CATSRRIGSTDTQYF. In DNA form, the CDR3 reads TGTGCCACCAGCCGAAGGATCGGGTCCACAGATACGCAGTATTTT.

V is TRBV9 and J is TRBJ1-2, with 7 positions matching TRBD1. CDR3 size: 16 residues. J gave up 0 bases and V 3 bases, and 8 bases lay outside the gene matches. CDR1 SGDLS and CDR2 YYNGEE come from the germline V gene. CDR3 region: CASSGGTAITNYGYTF. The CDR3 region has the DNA TGTGCCAGCAGCGGCGGGACAGCAATTACTAACTATGGCTACACCTTC.

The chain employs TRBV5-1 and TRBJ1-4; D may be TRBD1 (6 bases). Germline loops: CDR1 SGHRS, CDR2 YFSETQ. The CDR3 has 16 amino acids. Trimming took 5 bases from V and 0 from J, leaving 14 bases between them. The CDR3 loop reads CASRPYREATNEKLFF. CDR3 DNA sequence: TGCGCCAGCAGACCTTACAGGGAAGCAACTAATGAAAAACTGTTTTTT.

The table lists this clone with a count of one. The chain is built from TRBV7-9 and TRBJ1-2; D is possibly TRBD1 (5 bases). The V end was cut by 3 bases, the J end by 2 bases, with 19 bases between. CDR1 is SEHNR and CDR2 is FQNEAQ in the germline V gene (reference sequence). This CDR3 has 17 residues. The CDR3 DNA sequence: TGTGCCAGCAGCTTTGGCTGGGGCAGAGCCGAAAACTATGGCTACACCTTC. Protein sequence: CASSFGWGRAENYGYTF.

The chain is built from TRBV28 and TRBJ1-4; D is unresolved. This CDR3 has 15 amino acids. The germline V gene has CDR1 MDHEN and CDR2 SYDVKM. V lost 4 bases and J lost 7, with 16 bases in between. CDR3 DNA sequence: TGTGCCAGCAGTTCTGCGTCCGCTCCACGTGAAAAACTGTTTTTT. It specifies CASSSASAPREKLFF.

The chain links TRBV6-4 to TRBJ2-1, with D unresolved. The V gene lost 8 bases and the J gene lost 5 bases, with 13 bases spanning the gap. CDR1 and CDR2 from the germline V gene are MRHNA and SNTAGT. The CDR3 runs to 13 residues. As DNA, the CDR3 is TGTGCCAGCTGTGTCGTCTTCCACAATGAGCAGTTCTTC. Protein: CASCVVFHNEQFF.

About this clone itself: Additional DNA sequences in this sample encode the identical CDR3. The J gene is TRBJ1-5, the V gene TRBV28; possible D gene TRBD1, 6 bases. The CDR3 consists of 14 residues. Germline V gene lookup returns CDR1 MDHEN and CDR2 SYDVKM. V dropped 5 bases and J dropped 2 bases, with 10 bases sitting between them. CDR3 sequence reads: CASSLRQGNQPQHF. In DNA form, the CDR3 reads TGTGCCAGCAGTCTCCGACAGGGCAATCAGCCCCAGCATTTT.

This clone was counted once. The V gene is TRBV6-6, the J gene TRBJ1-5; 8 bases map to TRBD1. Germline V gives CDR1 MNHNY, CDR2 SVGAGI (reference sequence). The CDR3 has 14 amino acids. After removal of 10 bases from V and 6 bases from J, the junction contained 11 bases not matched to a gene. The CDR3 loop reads CATNLQGAGQPQHF. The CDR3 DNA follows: TGTGCCACGAATCTTCAGGGGGCTGGTCAGCCCCAGCATTTT.

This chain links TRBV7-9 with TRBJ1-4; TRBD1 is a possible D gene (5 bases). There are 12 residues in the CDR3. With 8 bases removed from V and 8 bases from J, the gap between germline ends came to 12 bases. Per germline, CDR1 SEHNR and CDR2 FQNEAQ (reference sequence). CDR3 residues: CASGTRVEKLFF. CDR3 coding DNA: TGTGCCAGCGGCACCAGGGTAGAAAAACTGTTTTTT.

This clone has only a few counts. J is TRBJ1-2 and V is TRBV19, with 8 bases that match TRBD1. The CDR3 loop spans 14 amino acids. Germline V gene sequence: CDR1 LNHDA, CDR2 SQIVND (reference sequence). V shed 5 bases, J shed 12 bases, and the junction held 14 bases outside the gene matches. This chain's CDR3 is CASSPPATGGIHTF. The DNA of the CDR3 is TGTGCCAGTAGTCCTCCCGCAACAGGGGGGATACACACCTTC.

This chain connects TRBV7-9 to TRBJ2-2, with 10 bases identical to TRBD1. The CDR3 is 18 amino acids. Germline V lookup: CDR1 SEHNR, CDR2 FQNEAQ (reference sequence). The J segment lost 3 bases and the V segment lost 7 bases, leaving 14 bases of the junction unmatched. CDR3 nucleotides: TGTGCCAGCACCTGGGACAGGGGAGTTCGGTTTGACACCGGGGAGCTGTTTTTT. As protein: CASTWDRGVRFDTGELFF.

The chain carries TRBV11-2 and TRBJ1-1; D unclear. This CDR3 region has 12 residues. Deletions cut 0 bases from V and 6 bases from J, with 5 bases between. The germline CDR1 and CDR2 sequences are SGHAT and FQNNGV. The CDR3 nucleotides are TGTGCCAGCAGCTTAGAGTTCGCTGAAGCTTTCTTT. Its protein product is CASSLEFAEAFF.

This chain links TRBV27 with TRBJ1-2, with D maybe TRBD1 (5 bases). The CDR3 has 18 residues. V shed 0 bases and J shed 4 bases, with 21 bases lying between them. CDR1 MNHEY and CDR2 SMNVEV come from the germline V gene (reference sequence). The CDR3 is CASSLSTVSPRTFYGYTF. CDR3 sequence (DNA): TGTGCCAGCAGTTTATCCACAGTGAGCCCCCGGACATTCTATGGCTACACCTTC.

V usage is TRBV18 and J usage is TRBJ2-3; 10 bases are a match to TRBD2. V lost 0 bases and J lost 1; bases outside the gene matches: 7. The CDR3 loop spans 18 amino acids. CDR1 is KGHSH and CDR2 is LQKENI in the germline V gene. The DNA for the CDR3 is TGTGCCAGCTCACCACCTCAGCGGGGGGGCTTGGGCACAGATACGCAGTATTTT. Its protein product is CASSPPQRGGLGTDTQYF.

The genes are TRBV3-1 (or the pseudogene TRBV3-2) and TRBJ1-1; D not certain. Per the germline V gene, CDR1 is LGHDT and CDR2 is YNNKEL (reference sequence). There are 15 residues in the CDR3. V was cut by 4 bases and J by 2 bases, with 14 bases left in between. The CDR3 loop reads CASSPIVGVNTEAFF. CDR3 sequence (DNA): TGTGCCAGCAGCCCCATCGTCGGGGTAAACACTGAAGCTTTCTTT.

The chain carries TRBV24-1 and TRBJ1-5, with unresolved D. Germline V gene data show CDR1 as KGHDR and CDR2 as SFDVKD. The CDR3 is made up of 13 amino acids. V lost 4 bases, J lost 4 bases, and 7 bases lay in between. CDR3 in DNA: TGTGCCACCAGTGAAGAGGGAAATCAGCCCCAGCATTTT. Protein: CATSEEGNQPQHF.

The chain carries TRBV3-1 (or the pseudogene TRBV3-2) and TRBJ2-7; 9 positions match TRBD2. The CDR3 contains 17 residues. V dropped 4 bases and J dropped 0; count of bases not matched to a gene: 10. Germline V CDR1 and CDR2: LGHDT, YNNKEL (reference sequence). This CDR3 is CASSLHLSGGRSYEQYF. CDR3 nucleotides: TGTGCCAGCAGCCTGCACCTTAGCGGGGGTCGCTCCTACGAGCAGTACTTC.

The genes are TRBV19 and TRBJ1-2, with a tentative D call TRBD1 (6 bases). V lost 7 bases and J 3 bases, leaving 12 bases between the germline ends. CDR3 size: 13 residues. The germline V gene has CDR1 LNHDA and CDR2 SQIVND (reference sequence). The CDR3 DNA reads TGTGCCAGTAACCGACAGGTGGACTATGGCTACACCTTC. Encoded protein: CASNRQVDYGYTF.

The CDR3 loop is CASSEAGGTGGGTQYF. In DNA form, the CDR3 reads TGTGCCAGCAGTGAAGCCGGGGGGACAGGGGGTGGGACCCAGTACTTC. This chain uses TRBV6-1 with TRBJ2-5, with 11 bases that match TRBD1. The CDR3 runs 16 residues. V gave up 0 bases and J gave up 7 bases; unmatched junction bases: 7. Germline V CDR1 and CDR2: MNHNS, SASEGT.